This T cell receptor (beta chain) was retrieved from a study of T cells in tuberculosis. Study-level information: CD1B tetramers identified T cells specific for mycobacterial lipid GMM.

Details on this clone: The antigen remains undetermined.

The V end was cut by 3 bases, the J end by 2 bases, with 11 bases between. The CDR3 spans 15 residues. The V gene's germline CDR1 is SEHNR and CDR2 FQNEAQ (reference sequence). Findings and caveats of the study: The TCR-beta difference was not significant; alpha differences partly reflected length. Smaller distances to GMM-specific TCRs suggested their expansion in active tuberculosis.

Sequenced by immunoSEQ multiplex PCR; TCRdb stores in-frame clones only, minus some. This table holds roughly 34,000 clones, around 95% found once. On average approximately 90,000 T cells per donor were immunosequenced. The receptor comes from a donor aged 5 to 30 with latent tuberculosis or without tuberculosis infection. The specimen was PBMCs. The gene calls are TRBV7-9 and TRBJ2-1, with D maybe TRBD1 (6 bases). In DNA form, the CDR3 reads TGTGCCAGCAGCTTTATCCCAGGGGCCTACAATGAGCAGTTCTTC. It codes for CASSFIPGAYNEQFF.